This T cell receptor beta chain appears in the sequencing data of a study of T-cell reconstitution after alpha-beta-depleted transplantation in children. The study, taken as a whole, reports: Several hundred expanded graft clones reportedly were the source of alpha-beta T cells about two months after transplant. Newly produced T cells mostly provided counts and TCRbeta diversity after one year, as hyperexpanded clones declined. Some patients' high day-60 TCRbeta diversity was attributed to recipient cells surviving conditioning.

Unique molecular identifiers were built into the TCRbeta library. Each CDR3 protein gets one entry after TCRdb re-called the PCR reads with MiXCR. The table lists some 600,000 distinct CDR3 sequences, 10% to 15% of them singletons. This clonotype was recorded at least ten times. The target antigen is unknown. Germline CDR1 SGHVS, CDR2 FQNEAQ. This CDR3 is 15 amino acids long. J gave up 2 bases and V 5 bases, and 6 bases lay outside the gene matches. This receptor was obtained from a male patient aged 10 to 17 who had a stem cell transplant for acute myeloid leukemia, so the T cells may come from the graft donor. The V and J genes are TRBV7-8 and TRBJ2-3, with 8 bases fitting TRBD1. The material sequenced was PBMCs, mostly from graft donor cells, taken 360 days after TCRalphabeta/CD19-depleted stem cell transplant. The CDR3 region is CASSPWDRPTDTQYF. DNA for the CDR3: TGTGCCAGCAGCCCCTGGGACAGGCCCACAGATACGCAGTATTTT.